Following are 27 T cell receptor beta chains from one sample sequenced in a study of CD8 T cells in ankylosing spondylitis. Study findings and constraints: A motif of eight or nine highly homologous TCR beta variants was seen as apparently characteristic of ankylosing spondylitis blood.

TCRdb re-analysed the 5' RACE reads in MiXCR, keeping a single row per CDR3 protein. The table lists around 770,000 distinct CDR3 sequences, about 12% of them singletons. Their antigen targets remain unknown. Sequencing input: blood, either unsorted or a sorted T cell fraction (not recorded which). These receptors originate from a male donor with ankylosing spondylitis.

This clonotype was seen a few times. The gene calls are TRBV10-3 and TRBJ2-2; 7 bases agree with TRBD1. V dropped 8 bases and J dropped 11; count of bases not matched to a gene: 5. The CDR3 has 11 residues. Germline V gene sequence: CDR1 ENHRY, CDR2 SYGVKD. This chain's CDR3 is CAIDNRGELFF. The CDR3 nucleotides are TGTGCCATCGACAACAGGGGAGAGCTGTTTTTT.

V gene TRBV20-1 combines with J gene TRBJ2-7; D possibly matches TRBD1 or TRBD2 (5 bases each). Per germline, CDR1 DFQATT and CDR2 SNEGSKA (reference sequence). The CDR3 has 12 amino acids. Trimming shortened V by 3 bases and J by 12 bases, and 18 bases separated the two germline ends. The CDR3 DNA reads TGCAGTGCTAGGCACATAGGGGAGAGTAGGTACTTC. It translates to CSARHIGESRYF.

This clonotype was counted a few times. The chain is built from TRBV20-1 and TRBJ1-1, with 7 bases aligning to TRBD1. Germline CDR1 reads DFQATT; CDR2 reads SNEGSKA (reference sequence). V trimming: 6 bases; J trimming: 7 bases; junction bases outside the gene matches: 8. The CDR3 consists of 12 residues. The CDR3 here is CSASDRIREAFF. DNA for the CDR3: TGCAGTGCCTCGGACAGGATCCGTGAAGCTTTCTTT.

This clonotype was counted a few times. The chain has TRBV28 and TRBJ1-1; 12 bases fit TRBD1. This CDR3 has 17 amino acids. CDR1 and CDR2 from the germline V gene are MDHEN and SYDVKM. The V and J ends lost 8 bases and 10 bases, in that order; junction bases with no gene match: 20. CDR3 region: CASRQSLGQGASKGAFF. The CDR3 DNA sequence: TGTGCCAGCCGTCAATCGCTGGGACAGGGGGCTTCCAAGGGAGCTTTCTTT.

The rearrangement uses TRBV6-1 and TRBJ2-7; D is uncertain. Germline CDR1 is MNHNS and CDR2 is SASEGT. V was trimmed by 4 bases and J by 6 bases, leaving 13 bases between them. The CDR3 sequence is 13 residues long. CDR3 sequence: CASSGRTESEQYF. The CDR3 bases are TGTGCCAGCAGTGGACGGACGGAGTCCGAGCAGTACTTC.

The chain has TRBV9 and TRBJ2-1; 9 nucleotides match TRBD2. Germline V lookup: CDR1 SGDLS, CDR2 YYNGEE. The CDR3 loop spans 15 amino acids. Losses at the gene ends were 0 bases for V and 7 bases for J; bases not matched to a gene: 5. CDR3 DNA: TGTGCCAGCAGCGTAGGGGGACTAGCTCGTAATGAGCAGTTCTTC. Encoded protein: CASSVGGLARNEQFF.

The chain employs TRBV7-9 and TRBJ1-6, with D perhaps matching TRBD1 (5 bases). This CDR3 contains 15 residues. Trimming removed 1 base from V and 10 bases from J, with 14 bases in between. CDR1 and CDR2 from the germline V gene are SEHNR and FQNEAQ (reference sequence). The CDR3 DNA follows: TGTGCCAGCAGCTTAGGGCAGGGCGTTCAATCACCCCTCCACTTT. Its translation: CASSLGQGVQSPLHF.

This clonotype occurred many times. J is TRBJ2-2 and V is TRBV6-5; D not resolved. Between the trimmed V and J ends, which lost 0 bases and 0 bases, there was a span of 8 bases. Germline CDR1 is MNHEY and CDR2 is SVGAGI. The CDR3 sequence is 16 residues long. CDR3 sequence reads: CASSYSGPANTGELFF. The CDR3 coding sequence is TGTGCCAGCAGTTACTCGGGCCCCGCGAACACCGGGGAGCTGTTTTTT.

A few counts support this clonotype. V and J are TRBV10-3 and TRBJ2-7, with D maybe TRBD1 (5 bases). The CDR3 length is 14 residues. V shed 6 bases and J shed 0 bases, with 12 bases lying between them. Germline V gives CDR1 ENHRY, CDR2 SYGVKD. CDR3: CAISSQASSYEQYF. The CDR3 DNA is TGTGCCATCAGCTCACAGGCCAGCTCCTACGAGCAGTACTTC.

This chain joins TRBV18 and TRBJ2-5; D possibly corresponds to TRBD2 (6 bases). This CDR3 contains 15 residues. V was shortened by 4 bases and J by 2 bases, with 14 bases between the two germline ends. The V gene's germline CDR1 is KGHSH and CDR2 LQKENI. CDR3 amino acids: CASSRPGSLQETQYF. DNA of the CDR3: TGTGCCAGCTCACGTCCCGGGAGCCTTCAAGAGACCCAGTACTTC.

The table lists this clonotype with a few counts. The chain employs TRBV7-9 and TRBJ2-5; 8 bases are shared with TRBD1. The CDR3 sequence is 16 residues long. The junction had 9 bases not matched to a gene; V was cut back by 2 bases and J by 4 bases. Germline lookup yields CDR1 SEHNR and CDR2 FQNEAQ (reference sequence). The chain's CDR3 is CASSLRPRDRRETQYF. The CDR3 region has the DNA TGTGCCAGCAGCTTACGTCCCCGGGACAGGAGAGAGACCCAGTACTTC.

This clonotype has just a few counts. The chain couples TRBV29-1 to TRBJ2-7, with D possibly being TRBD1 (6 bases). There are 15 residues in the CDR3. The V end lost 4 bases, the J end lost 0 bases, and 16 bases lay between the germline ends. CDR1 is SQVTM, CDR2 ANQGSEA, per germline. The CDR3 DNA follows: TGCAGCGTTGTTTGGGGGCTAAAGAGCTCCTACGAGCAGTACTTC. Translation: CSVVWGLKSSYEQYF.

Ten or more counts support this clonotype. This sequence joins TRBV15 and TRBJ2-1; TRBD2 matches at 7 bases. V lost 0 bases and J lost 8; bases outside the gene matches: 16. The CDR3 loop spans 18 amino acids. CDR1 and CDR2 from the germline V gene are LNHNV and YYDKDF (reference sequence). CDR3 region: CATSRDPIGGRLRDEQFF. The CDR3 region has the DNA TGTGCCACCAGCAGAGACCCAATTGGCGGGAGATTAAGGGATGAGCAGTTCTTC.

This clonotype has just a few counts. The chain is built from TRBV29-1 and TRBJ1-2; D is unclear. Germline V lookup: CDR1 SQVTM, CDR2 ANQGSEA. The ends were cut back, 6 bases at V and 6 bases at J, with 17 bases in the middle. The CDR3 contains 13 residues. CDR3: CSVSPLKINGYTF. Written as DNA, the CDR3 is TGCAGCGTGTCCCCCCTTAAAATAAATGGCTACACCTTC.

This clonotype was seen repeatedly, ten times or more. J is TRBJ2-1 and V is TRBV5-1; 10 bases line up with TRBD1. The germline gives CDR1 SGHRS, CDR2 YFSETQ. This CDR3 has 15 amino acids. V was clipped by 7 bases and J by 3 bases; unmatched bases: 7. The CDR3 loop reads CASRERTGGYNEQFF. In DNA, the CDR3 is TGCGCCAGCCGCGAGCGGACAGGGGGCTACAATGAGCAGTTCTTC.

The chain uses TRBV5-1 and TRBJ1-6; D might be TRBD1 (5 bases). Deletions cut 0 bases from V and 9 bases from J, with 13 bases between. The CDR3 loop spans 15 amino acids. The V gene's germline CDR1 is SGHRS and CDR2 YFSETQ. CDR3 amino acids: CASSLETGMGSPLHF. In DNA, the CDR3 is TGCGCCAGCAGCTTGGAAACAGGAATGGGTTCACCCCTCCACTTT.

CDR3 protein: CASTNPGQGGTEAFF. The CDR3 DNA is TGTGCCAGCACCAACCCCGGACAGGGTGGCACTGAAGCTTTCTTT. The chain carries TRBV28 and TRBJ1-1, with 8 positions matching TRBD1. CDR1 and CDR2 from the germline V gene are MDHEN and SYDVKM. The CDR3 covers 15 residues. The J segment lost 4 bases and the V segment lost 7 bases, leaving 11 bases of the junction unmatched.

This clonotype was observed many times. The CDR3 loop is CSVTTQAGETQYF. Here the CDR3 DNA reads TGCAGCGTAACAACCCAGGCAGGAGAGACCCAGTACTTC. This chain joins TRBV29-1 and TRBJ2-5; no clear D. Germline V gene lookup returns CDR1 SQVTM and CDR2 ANQGSEA. Trimming stripped 6 bases from V and 4 bases from J, with 15 bases between. The CDR3 covers 13 residues.

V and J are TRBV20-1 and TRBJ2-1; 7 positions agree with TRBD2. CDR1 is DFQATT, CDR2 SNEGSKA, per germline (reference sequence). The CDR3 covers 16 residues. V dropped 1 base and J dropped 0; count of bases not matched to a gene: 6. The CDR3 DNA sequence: TGCAGTGCTAGAGCCTGGGAGGGTACCTCCTACAATGAGCAGTTCTTC. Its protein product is CSARAWEGTSYNEQFF.

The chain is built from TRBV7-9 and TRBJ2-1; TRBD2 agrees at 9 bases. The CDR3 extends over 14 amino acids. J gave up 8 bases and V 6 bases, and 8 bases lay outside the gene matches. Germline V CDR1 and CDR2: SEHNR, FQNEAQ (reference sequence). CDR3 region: CASRKRGDVDEQFF. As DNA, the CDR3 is TGTGCCAGCAGGAAGCGGGGGGATGTCGATGAGCAGTTCTTC.

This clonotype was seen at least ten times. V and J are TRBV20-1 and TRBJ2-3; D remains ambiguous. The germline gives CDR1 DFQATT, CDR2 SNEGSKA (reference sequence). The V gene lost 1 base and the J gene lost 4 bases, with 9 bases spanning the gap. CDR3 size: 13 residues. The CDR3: CSARAPPPDTQYF. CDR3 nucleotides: TGCAGTGCTAGAGCCCCCCCTCCAGATACGCAGTATTTT.

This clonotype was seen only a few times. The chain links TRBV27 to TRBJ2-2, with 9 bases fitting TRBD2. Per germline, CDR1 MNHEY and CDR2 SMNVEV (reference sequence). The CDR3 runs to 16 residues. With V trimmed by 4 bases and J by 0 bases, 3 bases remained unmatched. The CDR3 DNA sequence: TGTGCCAGCAGTTCGGCGGGAGGGCCGAACACCGGGGAGCTGTTTTTT. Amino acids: CASSSAGGPNTGELFF.

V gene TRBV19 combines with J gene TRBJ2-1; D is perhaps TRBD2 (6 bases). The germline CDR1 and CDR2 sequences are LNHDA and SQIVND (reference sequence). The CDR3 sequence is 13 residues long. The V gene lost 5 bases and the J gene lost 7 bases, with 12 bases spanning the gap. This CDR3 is CASSVRRGNEQFF. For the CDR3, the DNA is TGTGCCAGTAGTGTCAGACGGGGGAATGAGCAGTTCTTC.

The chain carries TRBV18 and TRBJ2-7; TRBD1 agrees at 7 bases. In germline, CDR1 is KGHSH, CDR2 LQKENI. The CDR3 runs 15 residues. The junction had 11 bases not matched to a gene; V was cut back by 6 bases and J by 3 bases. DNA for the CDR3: TGTGCCAGCTCGCCGCCGGGACAGTTTCTCTACGAGCAGTACTTC. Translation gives CASSPPGQFLYEQYF. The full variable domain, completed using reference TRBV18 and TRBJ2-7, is NAGVMQNPRHLVRRRGQEARLRCSPMKGHSHVYWYRQLPEEGLKFMVYLQKENIIDESGMPKERFSAEFPKEGPSILRIQQVVRGDSAAYFCASSPPGQFLYEQYFGPGTRLTVT.

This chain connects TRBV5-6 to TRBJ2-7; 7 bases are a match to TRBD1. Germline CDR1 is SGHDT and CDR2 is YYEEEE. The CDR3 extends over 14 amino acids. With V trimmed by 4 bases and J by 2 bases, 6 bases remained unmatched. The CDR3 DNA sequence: TGTGCCAGCAGCGGATGGACAGGAACCTACGAGCAGTACTTC. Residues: CASSGWTGTYEQYF. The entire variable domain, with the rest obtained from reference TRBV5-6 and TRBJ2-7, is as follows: DAGVTQSPTHLIKTRGQQVTLRCSPKSGHDTVSWYQQALGQGPQFIFQYYEEEERQRGNFPDRFSGHQFPNYSSELNVNALLLGDSALYLCASSGWTGTYEQYFGPGTRLTVT.

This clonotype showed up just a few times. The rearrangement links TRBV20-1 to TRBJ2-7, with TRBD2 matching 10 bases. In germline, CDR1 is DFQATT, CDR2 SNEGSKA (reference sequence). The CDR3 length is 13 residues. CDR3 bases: TGCAGCGCTCTAGCGGGAGTATGGTACGAGCAGTACTTC. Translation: CSALAGVWYEQYF.

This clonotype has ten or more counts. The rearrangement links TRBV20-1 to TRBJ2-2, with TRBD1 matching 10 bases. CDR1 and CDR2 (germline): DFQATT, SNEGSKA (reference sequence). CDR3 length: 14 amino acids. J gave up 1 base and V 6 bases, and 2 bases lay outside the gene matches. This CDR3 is CSARTGGNTGELFF. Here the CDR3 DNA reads TGCAGTGCCCGGACAGGGGGGAACACCGGGGAGCTGTTTTTT.